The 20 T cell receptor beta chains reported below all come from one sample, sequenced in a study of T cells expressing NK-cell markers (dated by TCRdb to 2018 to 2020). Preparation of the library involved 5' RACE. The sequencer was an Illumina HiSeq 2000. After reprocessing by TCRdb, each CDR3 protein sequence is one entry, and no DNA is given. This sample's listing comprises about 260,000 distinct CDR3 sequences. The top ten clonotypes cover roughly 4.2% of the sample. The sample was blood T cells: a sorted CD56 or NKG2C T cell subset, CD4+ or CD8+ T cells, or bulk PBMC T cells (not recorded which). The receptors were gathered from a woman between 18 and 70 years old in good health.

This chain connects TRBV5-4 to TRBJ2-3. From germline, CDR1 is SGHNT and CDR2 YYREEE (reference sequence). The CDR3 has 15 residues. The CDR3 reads CASSVTAYSADTQYF.

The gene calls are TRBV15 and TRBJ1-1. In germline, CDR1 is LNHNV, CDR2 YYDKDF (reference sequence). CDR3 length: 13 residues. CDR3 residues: CATSRESWDAAFF.

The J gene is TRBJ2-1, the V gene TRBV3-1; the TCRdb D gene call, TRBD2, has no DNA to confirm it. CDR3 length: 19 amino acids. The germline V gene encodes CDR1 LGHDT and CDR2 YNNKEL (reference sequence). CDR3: CASSPAGTSGGRLYNEQFF.

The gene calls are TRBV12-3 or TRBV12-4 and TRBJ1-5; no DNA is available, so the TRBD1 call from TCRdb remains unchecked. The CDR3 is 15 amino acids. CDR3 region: CASSLAKGYSQPQHF.

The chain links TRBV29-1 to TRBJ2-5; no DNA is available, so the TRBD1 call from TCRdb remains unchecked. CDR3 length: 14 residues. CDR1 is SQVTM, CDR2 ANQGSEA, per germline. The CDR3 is CSVVGAVGRETQYF.

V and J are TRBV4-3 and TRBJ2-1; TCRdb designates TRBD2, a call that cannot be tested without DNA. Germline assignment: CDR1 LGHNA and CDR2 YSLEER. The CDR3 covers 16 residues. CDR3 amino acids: CASSQEGLAAYNEQFF.

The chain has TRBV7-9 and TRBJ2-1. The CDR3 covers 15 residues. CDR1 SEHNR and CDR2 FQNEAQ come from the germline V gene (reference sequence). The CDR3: CASSLGAGVYNEQFF. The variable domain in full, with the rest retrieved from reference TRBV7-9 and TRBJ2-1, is DTGVSQNPRHKITKRGQNVTFRCDPISEHNRLYWYRQTLGQGPEFLTYFQNEAQLEKSRLLSDRFSAERPKGSFSTLEIQRTEQGDSAMYLCASSLGAGVYNEQFFGPGTRLTVL.

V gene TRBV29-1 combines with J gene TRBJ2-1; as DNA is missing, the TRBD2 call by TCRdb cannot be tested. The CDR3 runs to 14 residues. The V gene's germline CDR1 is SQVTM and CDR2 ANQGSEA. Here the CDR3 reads CSVEVRRVINEQFF.

The CDR3 loop reads CSARDIIQSGANVLTF. This chain connects TRBV20-1 to TRBJ2-6. The CDR3 covers 16 residues. CDR1 and CDR2 from the germline V gene are DFQATT and SNEGSKA (reference sequence).

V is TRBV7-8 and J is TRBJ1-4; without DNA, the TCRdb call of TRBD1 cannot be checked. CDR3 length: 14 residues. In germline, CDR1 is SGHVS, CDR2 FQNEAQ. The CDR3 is CASRTWGMGEKLFF.

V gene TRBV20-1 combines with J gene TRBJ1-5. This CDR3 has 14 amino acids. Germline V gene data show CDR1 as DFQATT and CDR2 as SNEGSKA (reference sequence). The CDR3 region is CSAKRAGSNQPQHF.

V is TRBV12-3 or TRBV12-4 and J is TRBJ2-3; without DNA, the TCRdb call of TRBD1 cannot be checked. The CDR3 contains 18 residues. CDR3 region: CASRNKARGLRPWDTQYF.

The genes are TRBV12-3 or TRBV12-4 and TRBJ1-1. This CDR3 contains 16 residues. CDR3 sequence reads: CASSTGITLGNTEAFF.

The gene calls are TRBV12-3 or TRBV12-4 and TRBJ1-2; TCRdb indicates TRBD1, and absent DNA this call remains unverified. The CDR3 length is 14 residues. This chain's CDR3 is CASSPRTGRSGYTF.

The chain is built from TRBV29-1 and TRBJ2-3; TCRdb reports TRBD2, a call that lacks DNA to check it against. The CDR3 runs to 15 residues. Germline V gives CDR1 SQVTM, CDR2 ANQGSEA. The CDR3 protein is CSVKGSSGNADTQYF.

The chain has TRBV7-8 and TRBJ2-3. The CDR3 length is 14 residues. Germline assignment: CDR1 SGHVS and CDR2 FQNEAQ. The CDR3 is CASSFWIGTDTQYF.

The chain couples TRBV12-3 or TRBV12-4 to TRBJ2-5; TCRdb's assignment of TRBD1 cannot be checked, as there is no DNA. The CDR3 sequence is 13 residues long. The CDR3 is CASRRNRGETQYF.

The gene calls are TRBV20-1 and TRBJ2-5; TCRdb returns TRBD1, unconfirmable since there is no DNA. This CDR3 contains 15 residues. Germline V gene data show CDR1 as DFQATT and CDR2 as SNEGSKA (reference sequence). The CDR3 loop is CSAATDTGGSVTQYF.

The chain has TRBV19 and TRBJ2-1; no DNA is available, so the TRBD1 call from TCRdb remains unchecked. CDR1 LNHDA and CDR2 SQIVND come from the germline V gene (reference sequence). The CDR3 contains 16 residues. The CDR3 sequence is CASSISPGQGDGEQFF.

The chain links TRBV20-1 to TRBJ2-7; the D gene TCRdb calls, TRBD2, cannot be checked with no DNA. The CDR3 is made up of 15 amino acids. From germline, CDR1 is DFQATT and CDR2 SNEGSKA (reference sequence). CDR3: CSATGTSGYSYEQYF.